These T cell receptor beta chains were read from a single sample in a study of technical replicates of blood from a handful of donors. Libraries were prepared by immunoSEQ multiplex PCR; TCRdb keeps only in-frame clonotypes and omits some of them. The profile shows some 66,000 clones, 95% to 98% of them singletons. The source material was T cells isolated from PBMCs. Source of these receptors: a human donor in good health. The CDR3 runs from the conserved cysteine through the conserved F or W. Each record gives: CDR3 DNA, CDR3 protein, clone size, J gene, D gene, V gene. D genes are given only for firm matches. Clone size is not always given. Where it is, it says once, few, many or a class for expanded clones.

CDR3 DNA: TGTGCCAGCAGCCCGAGACCAGGAAACACTGAAGCTTTCTTT; CDR3 protein: CASSPRPGNTEAFF; clone size: -; J gene: TRBJ1-1; D gene: -; V gene: TRBV5-6
CDR3 DNA: TGTGCCAGCGCACAGGGTTGGGTTACTGAAGCTTTCTTT; CDR3 protein: CASAQGWVTEAFF; clone size: -; J gene: TRBJ1-1; D gene: -; V gene: TRBV6-6
CDR3 DNA: TGTGCCAGCAGTTCACTAGACAGGGCCCATCAGCCCCAGCATTTT; CDR3 protein: CASSSLDRAHQPQHF; clone size: -; J gene: TRBJ1-5; D gene: TRBD1; V gene: TRBV28
CDR3 DNA: TGTGCCAGCGCGGGGACAGGGGTTGATGTCACTGAAGCTTTCTTT; CDR3 protein: CASAGTGVDVTEAFF; clone size: -; J gene: TRBJ1-1; D gene: TRBD1; V gene: TRBV9
CDR3 DNA: TGTGCCAGCAGACCGGGACTAGCACTCTACGAGCAGTACTTC; CDR3 protein: CASRPGLALYEQYF; clone size: -; J gene: TRBJ2-7; D gene: TRBD2; V gene: TRBV27
CDR3 DNA: TGTGCCAGCAGTTTTCTCGGGTACAATGAGCAGTTCTTC; CDR3 protein: CASSFLGYNEQFF; clone size: -; J gene: TRBJ2-1; D gene: -; V gene: TRBV28
CDR3 DNA: TGTGCCAGCAGCTATCGCGGGGGGGGGTTTGAAGAGACCCAGTACTTC; CDR3 protein: CASSYRGGGFEETQYF; clone size: -; J gene: TRBJ2-5; D gene: TRBD2; V gene: TRBV7-8
CDR3 DNA: TGTGCCAGTAGTACCTTGGCAGTCTCTGGAAACACCATATATTTT; CDR3 protein: CASSTLAVSGNTIYF; clone size: -; J gene: TRBJ1-3; D gene: -; V gene: TRBV19
CDR3 DNA: TGTGCCAGCAAACCGGGACTAGCGGTTCAAGAGACCCAGTACTTC; CDR3 protein: CASKPGLAVQETQYF; clone size: -; J gene: TRBJ2-5; D gene: TRBD2; V gene: TRBV5-6
CDR3 DNA: TGTGCCAGCACCCTGGGGACTAGCGGTTACAATGAGCAGTTCTTC; CDR3 protein: CASTLGTSGYNEQFF; clone size: -; J gene: TRBJ2-1; D gene: TRBD2; V gene: TRBV6-1
CDR3 DNA: TGTGCCAGCAGCGCCCGGGACAGTAGCTCCTACAATGAGCAGTTCTTC; CDR3 protein: CASSARDSSSYNEQFF; clone size: -; J gene: TRBJ2-1; D gene: TRBD1; V gene: TRBV9
CDR3 DNA: TGTGCCAGCATCCACAGGGGGCTAGGTGCAGATACGCAGTATTTT; CDR3 protein: CASIHRGLGADTQYF; clone size: -; J gene: TRBJ2-3; D gene: TRBD1; V gene: TRBV6-5
CDR3 DNA: TGTGCCAGCAGCCAATCTGGGAGGGGTGGACAATCGCAGCCCCAGCATTTT; CDR3 protein: CASSQSGRGGQSQPQHF; clone size: -; J gene: TRBJ1-5; D gene: -; V gene: TRBV27
CDR3 DNA: TGTGCCAGCAGTCCCCCAGGGTCCACTGAAGCTTTCTTT; CDR3 protein: CASSPPGSTEAFF; clone size: -; J gene: TRBJ1-1; D gene: -; V gene: TRBV6-1
CDR3 DNA: TGTGCCACCAGCGGGGGGACTAGCGGAGCCCAAGAGACCCAGTACTTC; CDR3 protein: CATSGGTSGAQETQYF; clone size: -; J gene: TRBJ2-5; D gene: TRBD2; V gene: TRBV15
CDR3 DNA: TGCGCCAGCAGCTTGGGGGCTGATCAGCCCCAGCATTTT; CDR3 protein: CASSLGADQPQHF; clone size: -; J gene: TRBJ1-5; D gene: -; V gene: TRBV5-1
CDR3 DNA: TGTGCCAGCAGAATACAGGGGGTCGGTTCACCCCTCCACTTT; CDR3 protein: CASRIQGVGSPLHF; clone size: -; J gene: TRBJ1-6; D gene: TRBD1; V gene: TRBV6-5
CDR3 DNA: TGTGCCAGCAGTTACTCGAAGGAGAGTGAAGCTTTCTTT; CDR3 protein: CASSYSKESEAFF; clone size: -; J gene: TRBJ1-1; D gene: -; V gene: TRBV6-6
CDR3 DNA: TGTGCCTGGACCTCCCTCCGGGACAGGTCCTACGAGCAGTACTTC; CDR3 protein: CAWTSLRDRSYEQYF; clone size: -; J gene: TRBJ2-7; D gene: TRBD1; V gene: TRBV30
CDR3 DNA: TGTGCCAGCAGCACTAGACAGGGGGCCCGTGTTGGGGCCCAGTACTTC; CDR3 protein: CASSTRQGARVGAQYF; clone size: -; J gene: TRBJ2-5; D gene: TRBD1; V gene: TRBV11-2
CDR3 DNA: TGCGCCAGCAGCCACCGACTTACCGATGGCTACACCTTC; CDR3 protein: CASSHRLTDGYTF; clone size: -; J gene: TRBJ1-2; D gene: -; V gene: TRBV5-1
CDR3 DNA: TGTGCCAGCAACCTACCGATAGCGGGAGGGCCGGGCACAGATACGCAGTATTTT; CDR3 protein: CASNLPIAGGPGTDTQYF; clone size: -; J gene: TRBJ2-3; D gene: TRBD2; V gene: TRBV9
CDR3 DNA: TGTGCCAGCAGTGAACAGGGATATGGCTACACCTTC; CDR3 protein: CASSEQGYGYTF; clone size: -; J gene: TRBJ1-2; D gene: -; V gene: TRBV6-5
CDR3 DNA: TGTGCCTGGAACGGGGGGGCTGGTCAGTACGTTACGCAGTATTTT; CDR3 protein: CAWNGGAGQYVTQYF; clone size: -; J gene: TRBJ2-3; D gene: TRBD2; V gene: TRBV30
CDR3 DNA: TGCGCCAGCAGGGAAATCAGGGTACGATACACTGAAGCTTTCTTT; CDR3 protein: CASREIRVRYTEAFF; clone size: -; J gene: TRBJ1-1; D gene: -; V gene: TRBV4-1
CDR3 DNA: TGTGCCAGCAGCTTGGGGACTTCAACCTACGAGCAGTACTTC; CDR3 protein: CASSLGTSTYEQYF; clone size: -; J gene: TRBJ2-7; D gene: -; V gene: TRBV5-4
CDR3 DNA: TGTGCCAGCAGCCTTATGGAGGGTGGCACCGGGGAGCTGTTTTTT; CDR3 protein: CASSLMEGGTGELFF; clone size: -; J gene: TRBJ2-2; D gene: -; V gene: TRBV11-3
CDR3 DNA: TGTGCCAGCAGCCCAGGGACTAACAATGAGCAGTTCTTC; CDR3 protein: CASSPGTNNEQFF; clone size: -; J gene: TRBJ2-1; D gene: TRBD2; V gene: TRBV6-4
CDR3 DNA: TGTGCCAGCACCATGGAGGGAACTAATGAAAAACTGTTTTTT; CDR3 protein: CASTMEGTNEKLFF; clone size: -; J gene: TRBJ1-4; D gene: -; V gene: TRBV6-6
CDR3 DNA: TGTGCCAGCAGCCCGGCTAGCGGACGCACAGATACGCAGTATTTT; CDR3 protein: CASSPASGRTDTQYF; clone size: -; J gene: TRBJ2-3; D gene: TRBD2; V gene: TRBV7-2
CDR3 DNA: TGTGCCAGCACCACGTTTTCAGCCTACGAGCAGTACTTC; CDR3 protein: CASTTFSAYEQYF; clone size: -; J gene: TRBJ2-7; D gene: -; V gene: TRBV28
CDR3 DNA: TGTGCCTGGAGCGTCAACACTGAAGCTTTCTTT; CDR3 protein: CAWSVNTEAFF; clone size: few; J gene: TRBJ1-1; D gene: -; V gene: TRBV30
CDR3 DNA: TGTGCCTGGGGGGTGGGTGGCGGGGAGACCCAGTACTTC; CDR3 protein: CAWGVGGGETQYF; clone size: once; J gene: TRBJ2-5; D gene: -; V gene: TRBV30
CDR3 DNA: TGTGCCAGCAGCTCTAGGGCCAACGTCCTGACTTTC; CDR3 protein: CASSSRANVLTF; clone size: -; J gene: TRBJ2-6; D gene: -; V gene: TRBV7-8
CDR3 DNA: TGTGCCAGCAGTTCCGGTTTTATGAACACTGAAGCTTTCTTT; CDR3 protein: CASSSGFMNTEAFF; clone size: -; J gene: TRBJ1-1; D gene: -; V gene: TRBV6-5
CDR3 DNA: TGCGCCAGCAGCCAAGCTGACACCGACGAAAAACTGTTTTTT; CDR3 protein: CASSQADTDEKLFF; clone size: -; J gene: TRBJ1-4; D gene: -; V gene: TRBV4-1
CDR3 DNA: TGTGCCATCACCAGTAGCGGTGATACAGATACGCAGTATTTT; CDR3 protein: CAITSSGDTDTQYF; clone size: -; J gene: TRBJ2-3; D gene: -; V gene: TRBV10-3
CDR3 DNA: TGCGCCAGCAGCTCGCAGACAGGGCCCTCTGAAGCTTTCTTT; CDR3 protein: CASSSQTGPSEAFF; clone size: -; J gene: TRBJ1-1; D gene: TRBD1; V gene: TRBV5-1
CDR3 DNA: TGTGCCAGCAGTCCGCTGGGGACAGAGGGCAATCAGCCCCAGCATTTT; CDR3 protein: CASSPLGTEGNQPQHF; clone size: -; J gene: TRBJ1-5; D gene: TRBD1; V gene: TRBV6-6
CDR3 DNA: TGTGCCAGCAGCCCTCAACCCCCGACAGGGGCTCACAATGAGCAGTTCTTC; CDR3 protein: CASSPQPPTGAHNEQFF; clone size: -; J gene: TRBJ2-1; D gene: TRBD1; V gene: TRBV7-9
CDR3 DNA: TGTGCCAGCAGGGGACAGGGAGCCTACTTCTCTGAAGCTTTCTTT; CDR3 protein: CASRGQGAYFSEAFF; clone size: once; J gene: TRBJ1-1; D gene: TRBD1; V gene: TRBV6-5
CDR3 DNA: TGTGCCAGCACGAGGCGCCTAGACAATCAGCCCCAGCATTTT; CDR3 protein: CASTRRLDNQPQHF; clone size: -; J gene: TRBJ1-5; D gene: -; V gene: TRBV6-1
CDR3 DNA: TGCGCCAGCAGCTTAAGAGGGAGTCAATGGTACGAGCAGTACTTC; CDR3 protein: CASSLRGSQWYEQYF; clone size: once; J gene: TRBJ2-7; D gene: -; V gene: TRBV5-1
CDR3 DNA: TGTGCCAGCAGCGTAGAGGGAGCTGAAGCTTTCTTT; CDR3 protein: CASSVEGAEAFF; clone size: -; J gene: TRBJ1-1; D gene: -; V gene: TRBV9
CDR3 DNA: TGTGCCTCACTCCAGGGGGGAAACTATGGCTACACCTTC; CDR3 protein: CASLQGGNYGYTF; clone size: -; J gene: TRBJ1-2; D gene: TRBD1; V gene: TRBV19
CDR3 DNA: TGTGCCAGCAGCAAGGAGGGCACTGAAGCTTTCTTT; CDR3 protein: CASSKEGTEAFF; clone size: -; J gene: TRBJ1-1; D gene: -; V gene: TRBV21-1
CDR3 DNA: TGTGCCAGCAGTGAATGGCGGGGGGGCCCCAATGAGCAGTTCTTC; CDR3 protein: CASSEWRGGPNEQFF; clone size: -; J gene: TRBJ2-1; D gene: TRBD2; V gene: TRBV2
CDR3 DNA: TGTGCCAGCAGTTTATTGGGGACAGGGTCTGAAGCTTTCTTT; CDR3 protein: CASSLLGTGSEAFF; clone size: -; J gene: TRBJ1-1; D gene: TRBD1; V gene: TRBV27
CDR3 DNA: TGTGCCAGCAGTTTGCTGCGGGGGGGACAGGGGGCAAACGGGGAGCTGTTTTTT; CDR3 protein: CASSLLRGGQGANGELFF; clone size: -; J gene: TRBJ2-2; D gene: TRBD1; V gene: TRBV11-2
CDR3 DNA: TGTGCCAGCAGCTTAGGACAGGGGAACACTGAAGCTTTCTTT; CDR3 protein: CASSLGQGNTEAFF; clone size: -; J gene: TRBJ1-1; D gene: TRBD1; V gene: TRBV11-1
CDR3 DNA: TGTGCCAGCAGCCCGGGACTAGCGGGGGACTACGAGCAGTACTTC; CDR3 protein: CASSPGLAGDYEQYF; clone size: -; J gene: TRBJ2-7; D gene: TRBD2; V gene: TRBV6-5
CDR3 DNA: TGTGCCAGCAGGGATTCAGGGATCCCGGGCTACACCTTC; CDR3 protein: CASRDSGIPGYTF; clone size: -; J gene: TRBJ1-2; D gene: -; V gene: TRBV6-1
CDR3 DNA: TGTGCCAGCAGCTTTCCGGGACAGGGGGCCTGGAACACTGAAGCTTTCTTT; CDR3 protein: CASSFPGQGAWNTEAFF; clone size: -; J gene: TRBJ1-1; D gene: TRBD1; V gene: TRBV7-2
CDR3 DNA: TGTGCCAGCAGCCAGGTAGCGGGGGAGTACAATGAGCAGTTCTTC; CDR3 protein: CASSQVAGEYNEQFF; clone size: -; J gene: TRBJ2-1; D gene: TRBD2; V gene: TRBV4-2
CDR3 DNA: TGTGCCGGGTGGGGGGAGACTGAAGCTTTCTTT; CDR3 protein: CAGWGETEAFF; clone size: -; J gene: TRBJ1-1; D gene: -; V gene: TRBV7-9
CDR3 DNA: TGTGCCAGCCAAAGCGGGCCTAGCACAGATACGCAGTATTTT; CDR3 protein: CASQSGPSTDTQYF; clone size: -; J gene: TRBJ2-3; D gene: -; V gene: TRBV27
CDR3 DNA: TGTGCCAGCAGCTCAGGGGGCGGGACTCTCCATACCCCGGCAGATACGCAGTATTTT; CDR3 protein: CASSSGGGTLHTPADTQYF; clone size: -; J gene: TRBJ2-3; D gene: TRBD1; V gene: TRBV11-2